The clone carrying this T cell receptor beta chain was picked up many times. This entry belongs to a study of T cells after yellow fever vaccination. Study context: SMART-Seq v4 Ultra Low Input served to prepare low-cell-number fractions.

In making TCR cDNA, 5'RACE template switching added a universal primer site and UMIs to it. TCRdb reanalysed the 5' RACE reads using MiXCR and keeps one entry per CDR3 protein. Of about 4,300 distinct CDR3 sequences listed, over 3% were seen once; the top ten hold more than 50%. Germline V gene sequence: CDR1 SGHAT, CDR2 FQNNGV. Trimming stripped 0 bases from V and 4 bases from J, with 18 bases between. The CDR3 has 17 amino acids. The starting material was PBMCs, either bulk or a sorted T-cell subset (CD4+, CD8+, memory, or dextramer-sorted; not recorded which), obtained 15 days after the yellow fever booster vaccination. The TCR originated in a man under 40 who received the YFV17D yellow fever vaccine. The chain has TRBV11-2 and TRBJ2-5; possibly TRBD1 or TRBD2 for D (5 bases each). The CDR3 DNA follows: TGTGCCAGCAGCTTAGAAGGGAGACAGCTACCCCCAGAGACCCAGTACTTC. It codes for CASSLEGRQLPPETQYF.